The clone carrying this TCR beta chain was seen a few times. Its specificity is not known. Other nucleotide sequences from this sample produce the same CDR3. Per germline, CDR1 SGHRS and CDR2 YFSETQ. Trimming removed 4 bases at V and 0 bases at J, with 2 bases between. The CDR3 has 11 amino acids. These data belong to a study of OX40 agonist ivuxolimab in advanced cancers. In the study overall: The study treated patients with ivuxolimab, an agonistic anti-OX40 (CD134) antibody. Overall study results and limits: Some patients who did not respond also had low normalized T-cell clonal expansion. Averaged across samples, CD8+ T cells carried more expanded clones than CD4+ did. Researchers did not establish what antigens the expanded peripheral T cells target.

Data came from immunoSEQ multiplex PCR; TCRdb stores just in-frame clones and leaves some out. The top ten clones hold 9.5% to 15% of a sample with tens of thousands of clones, around 89% of them seen once. The V call is TRBV5-1, the J call TRBJ2-7; D gene ambiguous. Specimen: CD4+ or CD8+ T cells sorted from blood, collected in a trial of the OX40 agonist ivuxolimab. This receptor was taken from an adult with an advanced solid tumor such as melanoma, head and neck, liver or kidney cancer. The CDR3 coding sequence is TGCGCCAGCAGCACCTCCTACGAGCAGTACTTC. Amino acid sequence: CASSTSYEQYF.